The rows below give T cell receptor beta chains drawn from one sample of a study of cytomegalovirus exposure and HLA in healthy donors. TCRdb keeps only in-frame clones here, not all; method: immunoSEQ multiplex PCR. The repertoire holds fewer than 200,000 clones, with around 81% as singletons. The sequencing input was PBMCs. The receptor source for this set is a woman aged 18 to 35 in good health and CMV-seropositive. The CDR3 runs from the conserved cysteine through the conserved F or W. Each record gives: V gene, clone size, D gene, J gene, CDR3 protein, CDR3 DNA. D genes are given only for firm matches. Clone size is stated in some rows and not others, as once, few, many or a class when expanded.

v_gene: TRBV29-1; abundance: -; d_gene: TRBD1; j_gene: TRBJ2-7; CDR3aa: CSVDWRWGQSYEQYF; CDR3nt: TGTAGCGTTGATTGGAGATGGGGACAGTCCTACGAGCAGTACTTC
v_gene: TRBV6-1; abundance: -; d_gene: -; j_gene: TRBJ1-2; CDR3aa: CASSEVGINYNYGYTF; CDR3nt: TGTGCCAGCAGTGAAGTCGGCATCAACTATAACTATGGCTACACCTTC
v_gene: TRBV4-1; abundance: -; d_gene: -; j_gene: TRBJ2-5; CDR3aa: CASSQGFRVEEGTQYF; CDR3nt: TGCGCCAGCAGCCAAGGTTTCAGGGTCGAAGAAGGGACCCAGTACTTC
v_gene: TRBV11-3; abundance: few; d_gene: TRBD2; j_gene: TRBJ2-3; CDR3aa: CASSLGTSGRTDTQYF; CDR3nt: TGTGCCAGCAGCTTGGGGACTAGCGGGCGCACAGATACGCAGTATTTT
v_gene: TRBV29-1; abundance: -; d_gene: TRBD2; j_gene: TRBJ2-5; CDR3aa: CSMGRIAGGDETQYF; CDR3nt: TGCAGCATGGGACGAATAGCGGGGGGCGATGAGACCCAGTACTTC
v_gene: TRBV5-4; abundance: -; d_gene: TRBD1; j_gene: TRBJ1-2; CDR3aa: CASSRTGFPGGYTF; CDR3nt: TGTGCCAGCAGCCGGACAGGGTTCCCGGGAGGCTACACCTTC
v_gene: TRBV4-2; abundance: -; d_gene: -; j_gene: TRBJ1-6; CDR3aa: CASSPYPPREGSPLHF; CDR3nt: TGTGCCAGCAGCCCCTATCCTCCCAGGGAAGGCTCACCCCTCCACTTT
v_gene: TRBV5-1; abundance: -; d_gene: -; j_gene: TRBJ1-2; CDR3aa: CASSLGQFYGYTF; CDR3nt: TGCGCCAGCAGCTTGGGGCAGTTCTATGGCTACACCTTC
v_gene: TRBV5-6; abundance: -; d_gene: -; j_gene: TRBJ1-4; CDR3aa: CASSLRGIANEKLFF; CDR3nt: TGTGCCAGCAGCTTGCGGGGGATCGCTAATGAAAAACTGTTTTTT
v_gene: TRBV5-1; abundance: -; d_gene: TRBD1; j_gene: TRBJ2-7; CDR3aa: CASSLVGRGRDEQYF; CDR3nt: TGCGCCAGCAGCTTGGTGGGAAGGGGGCGGGACGAGCAGTACTTC
v_gene: TRBV7-9; abundance: -; d_gene: TRBD1; j_gene: TRBJ2-1; CDR3aa: CASSPKIRQGNEQFF; CDR3nt: TGTGCCAGCAGCCCCAAGATAAGACAGGGGAATGAGCAGTTCTTC
v_gene: TRBV5-4; abundance: -; d_gene: -; j_gene: TRBJ2-7; CDR3aa: CASSPGGGQAYEQYF; CDR3nt: TGTGCCAGCAGCCCTGGGGGGGGACAAGCCTACGAGCAGTACTTC
v_gene: TRBV5-1; abundance: -; d_gene: -; j_gene: TRBJ2-3; CDR3aa: CASSLMLSTDTQYF; CDR3nt: TGCGCCAGCAGCTTGATGCTAAGCACAGATACGCAGTATTTT
v_gene: TRBV2; abundance: -; d_gene: -; j_gene: TRBJ1-2; CDR3aa: CASSTPNYGYTF; CDR3nt: TGTGCCAGCAGTACACCTAACTATGGCTACACCTTC
v_gene: TRBV5-1; abundance: -; d_gene: -; j_gene: TRBJ2-7; CDR3aa: CASSLGGSEQYF; CDR3nt: TGCGCCAGCAGCTTGGGCGGGTCCGAGCAGTACTTC
v_gene: TRBV7-9; abundance: -; d_gene: TRBD1; j_gene: TRBJ1-1; CDR3aa: CASSLDPGQGGTEAFF; CDR3nt: TGTGCCAGCAGCTTAGACCCGGGACAGGGGGGCACTGAAGCTTTCTTT
v_gene: TRBV2; abundance: -; d_gene: TRBD1; j_gene: TRBJ2-3; CDR3aa: CASLGNRGADTQYF; CDR3nt: TGTGCCAGCTTGGGAAACAGGGGGGCAGATACGCAGTATTTT
v_gene: TRBV7-9; abundance: -; d_gene: -; j_gene: TRBJ2-1; CDR3aa: CASSLSGGVDEQFF; CDR3nt: TGTGCCAGCAGCTTATCGGGGGGCGTGGATGAGCAGTTCTTC
v_gene: TRBV6-5; abundance: -; d_gene: -; j_gene: TRBJ1-3; CDR3aa: CASSDRPHSGNTIYF; CDR3nt: TGTGCCAGCAGCGACAGGCCCCACTCTGGAAACACCATATATTTT
v_gene: TRBV19; abundance: -; d_gene: TRBD2; j_gene: TRBJ2-5; CDR3aa: CASGPGLGGGETQYF; CDR3nt: TGTGCCAGTGGTCCGGGACTAGGGGGAGGAGAGACCCAGTACTTC
v_gene: TRBV13; abundance: -; d_gene: -; j_gene: TRBJ2-1; CDR3aa: CASSSQTTSYNEQFF; CDR3nt: TGTGCCAGCAGCTCCCAGACTACCTCCTACAATGAGCAGTTCTTC
v_gene: TRBV9; abundance: -; d_gene: -; j_gene: TRBJ2-2; CDR3aa: CASSLPSGLTGELFF; CDR3nt: TGTGCCAGCAGCCTTCCTTCGGGGTTAACCGGGGAGCTGTTTTTT
v_gene: TRBV6-1; abundance: -; d_gene: TRBD1; j_gene: TRBJ2-5; CDR3aa: CASSDGFKGTGVRLVETQYF; CDR3nt: TGTGCCAGCAGTGACGGTTTTAAAGGAACAGGGGTACGTCTAGTGGAGACCCAGTACTTC
v_gene: TRBV7-2; abundance: -; d_gene: -; j_gene: TRBJ1-2; CDR3aa: CASSLADTANYGYTF; CDR3nt: TGTGCCAGCAGCTTAGCCGACACGGCTAACTATGGCTACACCTTC
v_gene: TRBV4-1; abundance: -; d_gene: -; j_gene: TRBJ2-7; CDR3aa: CASSQTFNREVAYEQYF; CDR3nt: TGCGCCAGCAGCCAAACCTTTAACAGGGAAGTTGCCTACGAGCAGTACTTC
v_gene: TRBV13; abundance: -; d_gene: TRBD1; j_gene: TRBJ1-4; CDR3aa: CASSLSTGGNEKLFF; CDR3nt: TGTGCCAGCAGCTTGTCGACAGGGGGAAATGAAAAACTGTTTTTT
v_gene: TRBV5-4; abundance: -; d_gene: TRBD1; j_gene: TRBJ1-1; CDR3aa: CASSLQGTVNTEAFF; CDR3nt: TGTGCCAGCAGCTTACAGGGGACGGTGAACACTGAAGCTTTCTTT
v_gene: TRBV9; abundance: -; d_gene: -; j_gene: TRBJ2-3; CDR3aa: CASSGRMEGRTDTQYF; CDR3nt: TGTGCCAGCAGCGGACGGATGGAGGGGAGAACAGATACGCAGTATTTT
v_gene: TRBV7-9; abundance: -; d_gene: -; j_gene: TRBJ1-2; CDR3aa: CVSSQSGQANYGYTF; CDR3nt: TGTGTCAGCAGCCAGTCAGGGCAAGCTAACTATGGCTACACCTTC
v_gene: TRBV27; abundance: -; d_gene: -; j_gene: TRBJ1-5; CDR3aa: CASSSPERRYSNQPQHF; CDR3nt: TGTGCCAGCAGTTCCCCTGAACGGAGATATAGCAATCAGCCCCAGCATTTT
v_gene: TRBV5-4; abundance: -; d_gene: -; j_gene: TRBJ2-6; CDR3aa: CASSQDGGAGANVLTF; CDR3nt: TGTGCCAGCAGCCAAGATGGGGGCGCTGGGGCCAACGTCCTGACTTTC
v_gene: TRBV10-3; abundance: -; d_gene: -; j_gene: TRBJ2-3; CDR3aa: CAISKTGWTDTQYF; CDR3nt: TGTGCCATCAGCAAGACAGGTTGGACAGATACGCAGTATTTT
v_gene: TRBV7-2; abundance: -; d_gene: TRBD1; j_gene: TRBJ2-7; CDR3aa: CASSLEAPGTGDEQYF; CDR3nt: TGTGCCAGCAGCTTAGAGGCCCCCGGGACAGGGGACGAGCAGTACTTC
v_gene: TRBV4-3; abundance: -; d_gene: -; j_gene: TRBJ1-6; CDR3aa: CASSQDIITRSYNSPLHF; CDR3nt: TGCGCCAGCAGCCAAGACATAATTACGAGATCCTATAATTCACCCCTCCACTTT
v_gene: TRBV28; abundance: few; d_gene: TRBD1; j_gene: TRBJ1-6; CDR3aa: CASSLGWDRGYSPLHF; CDR3nt: TGTGCCAGCAGTTTAGGATGGGACAGGGGGTATTCACCCCTCCACTTT
v_gene: TRBV19; abundance: -; d_gene: -; j_gene: TRBJ2-2; CDR3aa: CASSIDQGTGELFF; CDR3nt: TGTGCCAGTAGTATAGACCAGGGGACCGGGGAGCTGTTTTTT
v_gene: TRBV7-9; abundance: few; d_gene: -; j_gene: TRBJ1-4; CDR3aa: CASSTHLATNEKLFF; CDR3nt: TGTGCCAGCAGCACCCACTTAGCAACTAATGAAAAACTGTTTTTT
v_gene: TRBV6-1; abundance: -; d_gene: TRBD1; j_gene: TRBJ2-7; CDR3aa: CASRTGLEQYF; CDR3nt: TGTGCCAGCCGGACAGGGCTCGAGCAGTACTTC
v_gene: TRBV4-3; abundance: few; d_gene: TRBD1; j_gene: TRBJ1-3; CDR3aa: CASSQTRTGGRGNTIYF; CDR3nt: TGCGCCAGCAGCCAGACCCGCACAGGGGGCAGGGGAAACACCATATATTTT
v_gene: TRBV15; abundance: -; d_gene: TRBD1; j_gene: TRBJ2-7; CDR3aa: CATSGAGGPVLHSYEQYF; CDR3nt: TGTGCCACCAGCGGCGCAGGGGGCCCAGTCCTCCACTCCTACGAGCAGTACTTC
v_gene: TRBV9; abundance: -; d_gene: TRBD1; j_gene: TRBJ2-7; CDR3aa: CASSVSTGGDEQYF; CDR3nt: TGTGCCAGCAGCGTCTCGACAGGGGGCGACGAGCAGTACTTC
v_gene: TRBV7-3; abundance: -; d_gene: TRBD2; j_gene: TRBJ2-2; CDR3aa: CASSGRGGMNTGELFF; CDR3nt: TGTGCCAGCAGTGGTCGGGGGGGGATGAACACCGGGGAGCTGTTTTTT
v_gene: TRBV18; abundance: -; d_gene: -; j_gene: TRBJ2-5; CDR3aa: CASSPQAQPTQYF; CDR3nt: TGTGCCAGCTCACCCCAGGCCCAACCGACCCAGTACTTC
v_gene: TRBV6-1; abundance: -; d_gene: -; j_gene: TRBJ1-1; CDR3aa: CASEMNTEAFF; CDR3nt: TGTGCCAGCGAGATGAACACTGAAGCTTTCTTT
v_gene: TRBV5-1; abundance: -; d_gene: -; j_gene: TRBJ2-7; CDR3aa: CASSLGETTLYEQYF; CDR3nt: TGCGCCAGCAGCTTGGGCGAGACTACTTTGTACGAGCAGTACTTC
v_gene: TRBV9; abundance: -; d_gene: -; j_gene: TRBJ2-2; CDR3aa: CASSVGVLNTGELFF; CDR3nt: TGTGCCAGCAGCGTAGGCGTCTTGAACACCGGGGAGCTGTTTTTT
v_gene: TRBV2; abundance: -; d_gene: -; j_gene: TRBJ1-3; CDR3aa: CASRRGGRGHTIYF; CDR3nt: TGTGCCAGCAGGAGGGGGGGGCGCGGACACACCATATATTTT
v_gene: TRBV2; abundance: -; d_gene: -; j_gene: TRBJ2-1; CDR3aa: CASSELAYEQFF; CDR3nt: TGTGCCAGCAGTGAACTAGCCTATGAGCAGTTCTTC
v_gene: TRBV4-2; abundance: -; d_gene: TRBD1; j_gene: TRBJ1-1; CDR3aa: CASSQDRRTGNTEAFF; CDR3nt: TGTGCCAGCAGCCAAGATCGCAGGACAGGGAACACTGAAGCTTTCTTT